These 18 T cell receptor beta chains were sequenced from one sample in a study of siplizumab effects on memory and regulatory T cells. Sequencing was performed with immunoSEQ multiplex PCR; in TCRdb, only in-frame clones are kept and a portion is missing. This sample has approximately 52,000 clones, with about 97% found just once. The sequencing sample was made of naive CD4+ T cells sorted from blood. The receptor set was obtained from a human donor in good health.

The rearrangement uses TRBV27 and TRBJ2-5; TRBD2 aligns across 8 bases. This CDR3 region has 15 residues. Germline CDR1 and CDR2: MNHEY and SMNVEV (reference sequence). With 2 bases clipped from V and 4 bases from J, the junction kept 6 bases outside the gene matches. The DNA for the CDR3 is TGTGCCAGCAGTTTACAACTAGCGGAGGGAGAGACCCAGTACTTC. Protein sequence: CASSLQLAEGETQYF.

The CDR3 bases are TGTGCCATCAGTGTTCGGGGTGGCTACACCTTC. As protein: CAISVRGGYTF. This chain joins TRBV10-3 and TRBJ1-2; D is uncertain. This CDR3 region has 11 residues. Germline assignment: CDR1 ENHRY and CDR2 SYGVKD. V was pared by 4 bases and J by 7 bases, with 7 bases between.

This chain joins TRBV28 and TRBJ2-1; unclear D gene. V was pared by 6 bases and J by 3 bases, with 3 bases between. This CDR3 contains 11 residues. Germline V gene lookup returns CDR1 MDHEN and CDR2 SYDVKM. CDR3 DNA: TGTGCCAGCAGGGACTACAATGAGCAGTTCTTC. Translating it yields CASRDYNEQFF.

The chain recombines TRBV5-1 with TRBJ2-3; maybe TRBD2 (5 bases). V lost 0 bases and J lost 1, with 15 bases in between. Germline values: CDR1 SGHRS, CDR2 YFSETQ. This CDR3 spans 17 amino acids. The CDR3 DNA reads TGCGCCAGCAGCTTGGGCTTTGGTCTAGCAGGCACAGATACGCAGTATTTT. This translates into CASSLGFGLAGTDTQYF.

The rearrangement joins TRBV5-1 to TRBJ2-4, with 8 bases fitting TRBD1. With 7 bases clipped from V and 0 bases from J, the junction kept 6 bases outside the gene matches. The CDR3 extends over 15 amino acids. Germline CDR1 reads SGHRS; CDR2 reads YFSETQ. Here the CDR3 reads CASAQGALAKNIQYF. The CDR3 DNA is TGCGCCAGCGCCCAGGGGGCGCTAGCCAAAAACATTCAGTACTTC.

The chain combines TRBV19 with TRBJ2-1, with TRBD2 matching over 7 bases. V shed 7 bases and J 4 bases; nucleotides not matched to a gene: 10. This CDR3 spans 15 amino acids. CDR1 and CDR2 from the germline V gene are LNHDA and SQIVND (reference sequence). The CDR3: CASKPREGFYNEQFF. For the CDR3, the DNA is TGTGCCAGTAAACCCAGGGAGGGATTTTACAATGAGCAGTTCTTC. Together with reference TRBV19 and TRBJ2-1, the CDR3 gives the full variable domain: DGGITQSPKYLFRKEGQNVTLSCEQNLNHDAMYWYRQDPGQGLRLIYYSQIVNDFQKGDIAEGYSVSREKKESFPLTVTSAQKNPTAFYLCASKPREGFYNEQFFGPGTRLTVL.

The rearrangement joins TRBV28 to TRBJ2-5, with 9 bases identical to TRBD1. CDR1 and CDR2 from the germline V gene are MDHEN and SYDVKM. J was trimmed by 4 bases and V by 3 bases; bases with no gene match: 9. This CDR3 region has 16 residues. The CDR3 DNA reads TGTGCCAGCAGTTTCTGGGGACAGGGATCGGGAGAGACCCAGTACTTC. It is translated as CASSFWGQGSGETQYF.

This clone was detected a few times. The V gene is TRBV27, the J gene TRBJ1-1, with D possibly matching TRBD1 (5 bases). The CDR3 contains 15 residues. Trimming took 5 bases from V and 2 from J, leaving 15 bases between them. From germline, CDR1 is MNHEY and CDR2 SMNVEV (reference sequence). For the CDR3, the DNA is TGTGCCAGCAGTCCCCGGGGACGGAGAAACACTGAAGCTTTCTTT. Encoded protein: CASSPRGRRNTEAFF.

V is TRBV10-3 and J is TRBJ1-4, with D unresolved. The CDR3 covers 14 residues. Germline values: CDR1 ENHRY, CDR2 SYGVKD. Between the trimmed V and J ends, which lost 0 bases and 2 bases, there was a span of 4 bases. The CDR3 bases are TGTGCCATCAGTGAGTCGAACACTAATGAAAAACTGTTTTTT. Amino acids: CAISESNTNEKLFF.

This sequence joins TRBV6-5 and TRBJ1-1; 7 bases map to TRBD1. The germline CDR1 and CDR2 sequences are MNHEY and SVGAGI. Trimming at V came to 5 bases and at J to 1 base, leaving 4 bases not matched to a gene. This CDR3 has 14 amino acids. CDR3 bases: TGTGCCAGCAGTCCCGACAGGGAGAACACTGAAGCTTTCTTT. Its protein is CASSPDRENTEAFF.

The V gene is TRBV19, the J gene TRBJ1-1; 10 bases align to TRBD1. V shed 4 bases and J 5 bases; nucleotides not matched to a gene: 13. The CDR3 covers 17 residues. Germline V lookup: CDR1 LNHDA, CDR2 SQIVND (reference sequence). Here the CDR3 DNA reads TGTGCCAGTAGTAGTGGGACAGGGGTCGTGAGAAAAACTGAAGCTTTCTTT. Encoded protein: CASSSGTGVVRKTEAFF.

For the CDR3, the DNA is TGCACCAGCAGCCAAGATCCCCTTGACAGAACCTCCTATGGCTACACCTTC. As protein: CTSSQDPLDRTSYGYTF. V usage is TRBV1 and J usage is TRBJ1-2; the D call of TRBD1 is as the table states it, not checked on the DNA. TRBV1 is a pseudogene segment. This CDR3 comprises 17 residues.

This chain joins TRBV19 and TRBJ2-1; weak D call: TRBD2 (6 bases). CDR3 length: 13 residues. Germline assignment: CDR1 LNHDA and CDR2 SQIVND (reference sequence). V lost 5 bases to trimming and J lost 9 bases, with 14 bases between them. The CDR3 DNA reads as TGTGCCAGTAGTCCGGGACTGACGGGTGAGCAGTTCTTC. Its protein product is CASSPGLTGEQFF. The full variable domain, rest sourced from reference TRBV19 and TRBJ2-1, is DGGITQSPKYLFRKEGQNVTLSCEQNLNHDAMYWYRQDPGQGLRLIYYSQIVNDFQKGDIAEGYSVSREKKESFPLTVTSAQKNPTAFYLCASSPGLTGEQFFGPGTRLTVL.

The V gene is TRBV2, the J gene TRBJ2-1; 7 nucleotides align to TRBD2. Germline trimming cut 6 bases from V and 0 bases from J; bases unmatched to any gene: 2. Germline values: CDR1 SNHLY, CDR2 FYNNEI. The CDR3 contains 14 residues. CDR3 loop: CASSQRGSYNEQFF. CDR3 nucleotides: TGTGCCAGCAGCCAGCGGGGCTCCTACAATGAGCAGTTCTTC.

This clone was detected once. The chain links TRBV29-1 to TRBJ2-7, with 8 positions matching TRBD1. The CDR3 loop spans 14 amino acids. J lost 0 bases, V lost 7 bases, and 8 bases had no gene match. Looked up from germline, CDR1 is SQVTM and CDR2 is ANQGSEA. This CDR3 reads CSADTGGSSYEQYF. The CDR3 DNA reads TGCAGCGCCGATACAGGGGGGAGCTCCTACGAGCAGTACTTC.

The rearrangement joins TRBV28 to TRBJ2-7, with 7 bases matching TRBD1. Per germline, CDR1 MDHEN and CDR2 SYDVKM. After removal of 5 bases from V and 0 bases from J, the junction contained 16 bases not matched to a gene. CDR3 size: 18 residues. In DNA, the CDR3 is TGTGCCAGCAGTACATCACGAGCCACCAGGGGGAGCTCCTACGAGCAGTACTTC. It is translated as CASSTSRATRGSSYEQYF.

This chain's CDR3 is CASSEEETVFEQYF. For the CDR3, the DNA is TGTGCCAGCAGTGAAGAGGAGACTGTGTTCGAGCAGTACTTC. The rearrangement links TRBV6-1 to TRBJ2-7; D is uncertain. The V end was cut by 1 base, the J end by 6 bases, with 13 bases between. CDR3 length: 14 residues. Looked up from germline, CDR1 is MNHNS and CDR2 is SASEGT.

The chain recombines TRBV7-9 with TRBJ1-1; D is undetermined. In germline, CDR1 is SEHNR, CDR2 FQNEAQ (reference sequence). The V gene lost 3 bases and the J gene lost 3 bases, with 8 bases spanning the gap. CDR3 size: 13 residues. CDR3 coding DNA: TGTGCCAGCAGCTTCCGACGGGACACTGAAGCTTTCTTT. This gives the protein CASSFRRDTEAFF.